This T cell receptor beta chain derives from a study of T cells in Graves' hyperthyroidism and ophthalmopathy. Study results and caveats: A model of 13 V-J pairs discriminated ophthalmopathy from stable hyperthyroidism.

This clonotype was observed at least ten times. Its specificity is not known. Germline V lookup: CDR1 MNHNS, CDR2 SASEGT. The CDR3 has 12 amino acids. Trimming removed 7 bases from V and 6 bases from J, with 12 bases in between. Every diagnosis used clinical symptoms, serum thyroxine and TRAb, thyroid ultrasound and orbital computed tomography. RNA transcripts were the template for amplifying TCR beta CDR3 regions. During a first-round RT-PCR of the TCR CDR3, the HTBI primer set was used. TCRdb independently ran MiXCR on the multiplex PCR reads; one entry per CDR3 protein. The sample holds about 180,000 distinct CDR3 sequences; approximately 17% are singletons and the top ten take around 27%.

This sequence joins TRBV6-1 and TRBJ1-1; possibly TRBD1 for D (5 bases). The clonotype was recovered from a woman between 45 and 60 years old with Graves' hyperthyroidism. The specimen was blood. This CDR3 reads CASTLRGAEAFF. Written as DNA, the CDR3 is TGTGCCAGCACCCTTCGGGGGGCTGAAGCTTTCTTT.